This TCR beta chain was identified in a study of T cell repertoires in cytomegalovirus infection. Study in general: It can be stated that public TCR beta signatures indicated CMV infection as well as a matching HLA type. Study observations and caveats: Totalled public TCR beta family frequency picked out people who carried CMV plus the relevant HLA. The study found HLA-C-restricted CMV-specific TCR beta clonotypes dominating the ex vivo response.

In TCRdb, the reads were re-called with MiXCR into one record per CDR3 protein. This sample has approximately 500,000 distinct CDR3 sequences, with 15% to 20% found just once. CDR3 length: 15 residues. Germline V gene sequence: CDR1 SGHAT, CDR2 FQNNGV. After removal of 5 bases from V and 5 bases from J, the junction contained 8 bases not matched to a gene. This clonotype was counted at least ten times. Its cognate antigen is unknown. The source of this sequence is a human donor in good health (CMV status not recorded). Some clones in this sample may be carry-over from other donors' samples. Source material: CD8+ T cells from PBMCs. The V call is TRBV11-2, the J call TRBJ2-5, with 10 bases lining up with TRBD1. The CDR3 DNA follows: TGTGCCAGCAGCCCAGACAGGGGGCTTGGGGAGACCCAGTACTTC. Protein: CASSPDRGLGETQYF.